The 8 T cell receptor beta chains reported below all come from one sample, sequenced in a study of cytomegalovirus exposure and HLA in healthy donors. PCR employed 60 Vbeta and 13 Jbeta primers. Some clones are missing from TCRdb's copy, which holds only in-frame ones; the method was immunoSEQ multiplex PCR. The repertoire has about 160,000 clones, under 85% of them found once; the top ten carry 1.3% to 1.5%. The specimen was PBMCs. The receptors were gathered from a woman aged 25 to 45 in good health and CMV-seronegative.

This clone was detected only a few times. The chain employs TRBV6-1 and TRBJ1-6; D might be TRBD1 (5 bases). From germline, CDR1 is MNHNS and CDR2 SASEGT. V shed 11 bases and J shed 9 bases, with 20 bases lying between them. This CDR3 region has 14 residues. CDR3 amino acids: CAEGAGMPSSPLHF. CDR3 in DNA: TGTGCCGAAGGGGCAGGGATGCCGAGTTCACCCCTCCACTTT.

CDR3 region: CASSLGRAYYGYTF. The CDR3 DNA is TGTGCCAGCAGCTTAGGGCGGGCCTACTATGGCTACACCTTC. The chain joins TRBV13 to TRBJ1-2, with D unclear. This CDR3 region has 14 residues. The V and J ends lost 0 bases and 3 bases respectively, with 8 bases between them. Germline CDR1 reads PRHDT; CDR2 reads FYEKMQ (reference sequence).

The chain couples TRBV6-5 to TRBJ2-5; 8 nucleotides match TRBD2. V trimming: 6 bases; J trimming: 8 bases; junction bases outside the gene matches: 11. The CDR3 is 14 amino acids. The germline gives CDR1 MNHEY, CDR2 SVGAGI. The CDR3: CASSPPGGGYTQYF. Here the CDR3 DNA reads TGTGCCAGCAGCCCTCCCGGGGGGGGGTATACCCAGTACTTC.

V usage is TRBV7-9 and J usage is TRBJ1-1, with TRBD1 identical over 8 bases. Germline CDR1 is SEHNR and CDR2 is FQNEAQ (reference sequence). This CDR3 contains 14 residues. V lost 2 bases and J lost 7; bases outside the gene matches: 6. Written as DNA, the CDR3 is TGTGCCAGCAGCTTACCACAGGGGGACGGTGAAGCTTTCTTT. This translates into CASSLPQGDGEAFF.

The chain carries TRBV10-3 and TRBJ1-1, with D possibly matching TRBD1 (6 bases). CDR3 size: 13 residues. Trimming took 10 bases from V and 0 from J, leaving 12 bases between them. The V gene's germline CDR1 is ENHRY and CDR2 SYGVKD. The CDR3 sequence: CATLKGVNTEAFF. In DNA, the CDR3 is TGTGCCACCCTGAAGGGGGTGAACACTGAAGCTTTCTTT.

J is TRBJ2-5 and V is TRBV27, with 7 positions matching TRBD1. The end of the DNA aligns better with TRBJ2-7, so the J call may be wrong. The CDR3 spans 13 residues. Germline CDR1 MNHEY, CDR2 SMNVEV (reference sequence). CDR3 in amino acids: CASSTYDRAEQYF. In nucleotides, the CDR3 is TGTGCCAGCAGTACCTATGACAGGGCCGAGCAGTACTTC.

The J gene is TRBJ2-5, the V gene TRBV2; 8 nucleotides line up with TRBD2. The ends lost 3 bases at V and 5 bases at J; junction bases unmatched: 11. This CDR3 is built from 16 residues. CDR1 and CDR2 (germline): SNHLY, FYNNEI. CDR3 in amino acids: CASSDRRGAESETQYF. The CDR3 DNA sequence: TGTGCCAGCAGTGACCGGCGGGGGGCCGAGTCTGAGACCCAGTACTTC.

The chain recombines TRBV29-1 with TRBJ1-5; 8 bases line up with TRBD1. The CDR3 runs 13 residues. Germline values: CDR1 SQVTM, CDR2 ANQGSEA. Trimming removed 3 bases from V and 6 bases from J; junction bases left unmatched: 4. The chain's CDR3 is CSVDSGGGQPQHF. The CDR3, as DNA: TGCAGCGTTGATTCAGGGGGCGGTCAGCCCCAGCATTTT.